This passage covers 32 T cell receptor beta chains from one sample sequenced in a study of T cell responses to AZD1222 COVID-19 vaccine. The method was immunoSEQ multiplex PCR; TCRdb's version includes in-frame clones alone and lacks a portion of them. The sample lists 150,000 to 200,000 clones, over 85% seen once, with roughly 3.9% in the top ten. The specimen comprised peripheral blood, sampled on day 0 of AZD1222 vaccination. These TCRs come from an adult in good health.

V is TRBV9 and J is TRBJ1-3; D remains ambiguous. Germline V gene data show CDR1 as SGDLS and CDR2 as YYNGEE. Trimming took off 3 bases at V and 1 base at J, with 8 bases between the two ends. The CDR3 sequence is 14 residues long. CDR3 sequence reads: CASSANPSGNTIYF. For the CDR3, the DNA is TGTGCCAGCAGCGCCAACCCATCTGGAAACACCATATATTTT. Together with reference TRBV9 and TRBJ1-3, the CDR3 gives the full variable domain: DSGVTQTPKHLITATGQRVTLRCSPRSGDLSVYWYQQSLDQGLQFLIQYYNGEERAKGNILERFSAQQFPDLHSELNLSSLELGDSALYFCASSANPSGNTIYFGEGSWLTVV.

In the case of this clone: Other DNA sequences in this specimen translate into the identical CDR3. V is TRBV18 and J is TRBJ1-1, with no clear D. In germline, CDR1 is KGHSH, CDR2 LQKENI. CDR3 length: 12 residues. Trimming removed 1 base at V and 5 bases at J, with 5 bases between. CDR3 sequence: CASSPRETEAFF. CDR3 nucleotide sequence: TGTGCCAGCTCACCACGGGAGACTGAAGCTTTCTTT. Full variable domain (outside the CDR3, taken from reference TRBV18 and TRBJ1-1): NAGVMQNPRHLVRRRGQEARLRCSPMKGHSHVYWYRQLPEEGLKFMVYLQKENIIDESGMPKERFSAEFPKEGPSILRIQQVVRGDSAAYFCASSPRETEAFFGQGTRLTVV.

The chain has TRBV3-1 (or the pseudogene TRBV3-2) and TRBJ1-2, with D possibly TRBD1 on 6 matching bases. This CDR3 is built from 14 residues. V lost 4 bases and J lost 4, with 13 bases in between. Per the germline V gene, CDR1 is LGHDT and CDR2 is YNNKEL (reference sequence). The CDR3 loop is CASSLRTVPYGYTF. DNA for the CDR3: TGTGCCAGCAGCCTACGGACAGTTCCCTATGGCTACACCTTC.

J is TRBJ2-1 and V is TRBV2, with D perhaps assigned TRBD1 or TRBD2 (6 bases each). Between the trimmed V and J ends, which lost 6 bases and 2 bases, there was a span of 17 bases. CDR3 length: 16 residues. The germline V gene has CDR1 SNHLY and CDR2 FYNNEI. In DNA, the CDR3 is TGTGCCAGCAGCTCCCTCGGGGGCCGGGCCTACAATGAGCAGTTCTTC. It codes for CASSSLGGRAYNEQFF.

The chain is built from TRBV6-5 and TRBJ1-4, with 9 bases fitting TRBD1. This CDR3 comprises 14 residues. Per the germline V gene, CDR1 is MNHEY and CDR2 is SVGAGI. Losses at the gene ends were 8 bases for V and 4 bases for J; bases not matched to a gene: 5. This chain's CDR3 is CASGDRDDNEKLFF. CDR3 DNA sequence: TGTGCCAGCGGGGACAGGGACGATAATGAAAAACTGTTTTTT.

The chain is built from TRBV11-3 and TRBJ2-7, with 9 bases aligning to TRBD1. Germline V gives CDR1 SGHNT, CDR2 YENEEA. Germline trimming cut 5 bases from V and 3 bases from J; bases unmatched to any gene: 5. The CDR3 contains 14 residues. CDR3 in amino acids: CASSPRDRDYEQYF. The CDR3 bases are TGTGCCAGCAGCCCCCGGGACAGGGACTACGAGCAGTACTTC.

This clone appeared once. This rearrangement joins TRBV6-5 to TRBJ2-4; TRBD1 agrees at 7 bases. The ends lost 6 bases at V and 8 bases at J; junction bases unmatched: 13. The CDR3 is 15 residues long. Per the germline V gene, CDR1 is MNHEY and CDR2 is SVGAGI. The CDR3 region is CASRLERGREDIQYF. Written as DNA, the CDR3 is TGTGCCAGCAGATTAGAAAGGGGGCGCGAGGACATTCAGTACTTC.

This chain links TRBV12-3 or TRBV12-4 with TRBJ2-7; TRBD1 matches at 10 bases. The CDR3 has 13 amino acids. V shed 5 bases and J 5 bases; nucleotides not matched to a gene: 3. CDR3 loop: CASSRGQGNEQYF. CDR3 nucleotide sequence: TGTGCCAGCAGTAGGGGACAGGGGAACGAGCAGTACTTC.

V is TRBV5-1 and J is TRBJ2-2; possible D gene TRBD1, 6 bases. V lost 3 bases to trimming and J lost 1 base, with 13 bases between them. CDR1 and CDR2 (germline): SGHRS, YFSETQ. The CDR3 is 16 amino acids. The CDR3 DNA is TGCGCCAGCAGCTGGGGGACAAGTCTGAACACCGGGGAGCTGTTTTTT. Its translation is CASSWGTSLNTGELFF. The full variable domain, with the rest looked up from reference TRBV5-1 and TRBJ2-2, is KAGVTQTPRYLIKTRGQQVTLSCSPISGHRSVSWYQQTPGQGLQFLFEYFSETQRNKGNFPGRFSGRQFSNSRSEMNVSTLELGDSALYLCASSWGTSLNTGELFFGEGSRLTVL.

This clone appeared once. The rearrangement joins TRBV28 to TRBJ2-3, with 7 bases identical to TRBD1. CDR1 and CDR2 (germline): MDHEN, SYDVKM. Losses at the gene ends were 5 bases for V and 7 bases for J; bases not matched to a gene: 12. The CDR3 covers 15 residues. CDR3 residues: CASSAPFRTGYTQYF. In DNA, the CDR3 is TGTGCCAGCAGTGCCCCTTTTCGGACAGGTTATACGCAGTATTTT. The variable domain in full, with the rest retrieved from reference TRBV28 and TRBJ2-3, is DVKVTQSSRYLVKRTGEKVFLECVQDMDHENMFWYRQDPGLGLRLIYFSYDVKMKEKGDIPEGYSVSREKKERFSLILESASTNQTSMYLCASSAPFRTGYTQYFGPGTRLTVL.

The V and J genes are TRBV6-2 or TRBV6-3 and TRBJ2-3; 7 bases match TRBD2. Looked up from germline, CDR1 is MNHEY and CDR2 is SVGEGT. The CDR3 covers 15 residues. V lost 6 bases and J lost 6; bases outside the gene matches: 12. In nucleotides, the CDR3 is TGTGCCAGCAGCCCTGCCCAGCGGGATCGGGATACGCAGTATTTT. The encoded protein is CASSPAQRDRDTQYF.

The DNA for the CDR3 is TGTGCCAGCAGTTGGGGGGGACAGGCTTCACCCCTCCACTTT. Its translation is CASSWGGQASPLHF. This chain uses TRBV28 with TRBJ1-6; 8 positions agree with TRBD1. V trimming: 4 bases; J trimming: 9 bases; junction bases outside the gene matches: 5. The germline V gene has CDR1 MDHEN and CDR2 SYDVKM. The CDR3 covers 14 residues.

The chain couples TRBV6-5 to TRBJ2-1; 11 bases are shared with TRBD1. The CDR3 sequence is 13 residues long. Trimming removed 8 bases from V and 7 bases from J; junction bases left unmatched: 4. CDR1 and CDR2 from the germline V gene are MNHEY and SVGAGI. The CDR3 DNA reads TGTGCCAGCGGGACAGGGGGTGAGAATGAGCAGTTCTTC. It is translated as CASGTGGENEQFF.

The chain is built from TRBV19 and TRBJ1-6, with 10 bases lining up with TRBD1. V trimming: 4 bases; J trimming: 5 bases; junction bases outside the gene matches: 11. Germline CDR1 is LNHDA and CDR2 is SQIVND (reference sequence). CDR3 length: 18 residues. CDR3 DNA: TGTGCCAGTAGTAAGGGCAGGAGGACAGGGGGAAATAATTCACCCCTCCACTTT. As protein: CASSKGRRTGGNNSPLHF.

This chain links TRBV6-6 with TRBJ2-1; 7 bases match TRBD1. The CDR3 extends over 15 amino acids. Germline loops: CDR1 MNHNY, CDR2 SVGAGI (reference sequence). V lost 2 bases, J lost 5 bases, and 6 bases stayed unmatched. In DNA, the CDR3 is TGTGCCAGCAGTTACCCCGGAGGACAGGACAATGAGCAGTTCTTC. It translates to CASSYPGGQDNEQFF.

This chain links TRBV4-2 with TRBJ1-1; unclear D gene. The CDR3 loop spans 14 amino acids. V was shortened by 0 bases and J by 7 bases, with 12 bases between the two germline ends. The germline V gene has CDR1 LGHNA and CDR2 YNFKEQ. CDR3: CASSQDKLGFEAFF. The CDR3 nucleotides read TGTGCCAGCAGCCAAGATAAGCTGGGTTTTGAAGCTTTCTTT.

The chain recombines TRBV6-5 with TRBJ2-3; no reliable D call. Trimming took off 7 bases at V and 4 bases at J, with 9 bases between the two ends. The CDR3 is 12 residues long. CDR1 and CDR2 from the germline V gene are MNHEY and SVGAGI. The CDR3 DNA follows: TGTGCCAGCACCACCCCTCCAGATACGCAGTATTTT. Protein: CASTTPPDTQYF.

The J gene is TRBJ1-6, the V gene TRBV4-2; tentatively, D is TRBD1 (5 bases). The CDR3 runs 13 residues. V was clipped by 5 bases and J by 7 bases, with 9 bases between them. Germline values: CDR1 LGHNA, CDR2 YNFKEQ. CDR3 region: CASSGEGNSPLHF. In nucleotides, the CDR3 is TGTGCCAGCAGCGGGGAGGGGAATTCACCCCTCCACTTT.

CDR3 residues: CASSLQGARGNQPQHF. The CDR3 nucleotides read TGTGCCAGCAGCCTTCAGGGGGCGCGGGGGAATCAGCCCCAGCATTTT. The J gene is TRBJ1-5, the V gene TRBV16; 8 bases map to TRBD1. This CDR3 has 16 amino acids. Germline V gene data show CDR1 as KGHSY and CDR2 as FQNENV. V dropped 4 bases and J dropped 4; count of bases not matched to a gene: 9.

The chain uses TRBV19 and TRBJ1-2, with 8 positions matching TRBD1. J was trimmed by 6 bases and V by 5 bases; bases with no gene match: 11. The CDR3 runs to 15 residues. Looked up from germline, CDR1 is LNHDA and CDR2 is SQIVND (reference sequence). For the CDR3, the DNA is TGTGCCAGTAGTCTAATCTGGACAGGGTCGGATGGCTACACCTTC. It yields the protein CASSLIWTGSDGYTF.

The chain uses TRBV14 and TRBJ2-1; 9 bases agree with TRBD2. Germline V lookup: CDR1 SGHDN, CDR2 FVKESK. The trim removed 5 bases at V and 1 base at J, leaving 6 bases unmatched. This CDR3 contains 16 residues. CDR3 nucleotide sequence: TGTGCCAGCAGCTCCGGACTAGCGTCTTCCTACAATGAGCAGTTCTTC. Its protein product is CASSSGLASSYNEQFF.

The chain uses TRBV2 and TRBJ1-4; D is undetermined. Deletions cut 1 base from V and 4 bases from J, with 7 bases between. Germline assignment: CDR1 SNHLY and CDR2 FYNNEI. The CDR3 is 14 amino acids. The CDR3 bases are TGTGCCAGCAGTGAAGGGGTGGTTAATGAAAAACTGTTTTTT. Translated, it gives CASSEGVVNEKLFF.

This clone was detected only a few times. The CDR3 DNA follows: TGCGCCAGCAGTGGGGATACCTACGAGCAGTACTTC. Its translation: CASSGDTYEQYF. This sequence joins TRBV10-1 and TRBJ2-7; D is unclear. Trimming removed 4 bases from V and 2 bases from J, with 6 bases in between. CDR3 length: 12 amino acids. Germline-derived CDR1 and CDR2 are WNHNN and SYGVQD (reference sequence).

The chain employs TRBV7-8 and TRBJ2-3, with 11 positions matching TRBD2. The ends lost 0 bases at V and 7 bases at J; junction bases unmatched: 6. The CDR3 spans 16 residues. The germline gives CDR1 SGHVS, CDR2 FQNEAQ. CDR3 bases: TGTGCCAGCAGCTTAGCCACTAGCGGGAGTACATATACGCAGTATTTT. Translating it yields CASSLATSGSTYTQYF.

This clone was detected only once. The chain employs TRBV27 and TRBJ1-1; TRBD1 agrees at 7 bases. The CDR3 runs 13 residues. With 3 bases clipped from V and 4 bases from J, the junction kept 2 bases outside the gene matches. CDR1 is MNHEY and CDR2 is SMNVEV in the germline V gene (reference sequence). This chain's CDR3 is CASSLPGGTEAFF. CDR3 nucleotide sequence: TGTGCCAGCAGTTTGCCAGGGGGCACTGAAGCTTTCTTT.

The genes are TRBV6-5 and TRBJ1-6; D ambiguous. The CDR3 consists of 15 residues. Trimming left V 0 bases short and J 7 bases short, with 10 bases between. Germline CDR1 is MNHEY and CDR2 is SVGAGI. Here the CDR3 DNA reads TGTGCCAGCAGTTACTCCGCGGATTCAAATTCACCCCTCCACTTT. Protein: CASSYSADSNSPLHF.

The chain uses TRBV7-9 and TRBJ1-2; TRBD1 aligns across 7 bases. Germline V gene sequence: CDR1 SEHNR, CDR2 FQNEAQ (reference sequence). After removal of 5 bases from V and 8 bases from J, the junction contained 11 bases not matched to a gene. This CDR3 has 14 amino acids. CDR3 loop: CASSLLEQGYGYTF. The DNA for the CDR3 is TGTGCCAGCAGCCTTCTGGAACAGGGGTACGGCTACACCTTC.

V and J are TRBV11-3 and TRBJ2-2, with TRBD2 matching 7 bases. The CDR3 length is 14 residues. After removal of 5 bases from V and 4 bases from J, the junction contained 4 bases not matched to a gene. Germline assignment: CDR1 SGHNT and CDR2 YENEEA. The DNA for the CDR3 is TGTGCCAGCAGCCTGGGGGGGTCCACCGGGGAGCTGTTTTTT. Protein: CASSLGGSTGELFF.

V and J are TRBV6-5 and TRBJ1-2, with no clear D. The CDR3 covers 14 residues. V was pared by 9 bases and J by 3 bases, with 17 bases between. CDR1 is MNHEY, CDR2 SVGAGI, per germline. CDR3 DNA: TGTGCCAGTAGTCGTGGTACTATCGACTATGGCTACACCTTC. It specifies CASSRGTIDYGYTF.

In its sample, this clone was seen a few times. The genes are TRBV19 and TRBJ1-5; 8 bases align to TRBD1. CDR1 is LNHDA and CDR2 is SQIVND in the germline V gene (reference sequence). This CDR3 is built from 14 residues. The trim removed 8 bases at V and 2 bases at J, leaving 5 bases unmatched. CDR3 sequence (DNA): TGTGCCAGTGCCGGGACAGGTGGCAATCAGCCCCAGCATTTT. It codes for CASAGTGGNQPQHF. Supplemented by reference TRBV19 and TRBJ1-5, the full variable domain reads DGGITQSPKYLFRKEGQNVTLSCEQNLNHDAMYWYRQDPGQGLRLIYYSQIVNDFQKGDIAEGYSVSREKKESFPLTVTSAQKNPTAFYLCASAGTGGNQPQHFGDGTRLSIL.

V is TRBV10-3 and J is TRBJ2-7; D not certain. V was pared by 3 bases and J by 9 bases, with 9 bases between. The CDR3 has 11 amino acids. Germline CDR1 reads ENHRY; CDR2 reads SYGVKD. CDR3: CAISDGGVQYF. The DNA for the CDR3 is TGTGCCATCAGTGACGGTGGGGTGCAGTACTTC.

CDR3 region: CASAPWGRGYNEQFF. The CDR3 DNA is TGTGCTAGTGCCCCCTGGGGGCGGGGCTACAATGAGCAGTTCTTC. The chain recombines TRBV12-5 with TRBJ2-1; D tentatively fits TRBD1 or TRBD2 (6 bases each). Trimming took 7 bases from V and 3 from J, leaving 16 bases between them. Germline CDR1 is LGHNT and CDR2 is FRNRAP. The CDR3 spans 15 residues.